This T cell receptor (beta chain) appears in the sequencing data of a study of CD8+ T cells in alopecia areata. The wider study: Those treated were given oral tofacitinib at 5 to 10 mg twice daily. Regarding the study as a whole: Treatment with tofacitinib significantly lowered scalp clonality and reduced expanded CD8+ clones among the top 100.

This clone was counted only a few times. Its specificity is unknown. Isolated RNA was reverse transcribed into cDNA used as the sequencing template. The assay was immunoSEQ multiplex PCR, and TCRdb's table has in-frame clones only and misses some. The sample shows about 200,000 clones, roughly 60% of them seen only once. The sample's treatment: oral pan-JAK inhibitor, 5-10 mg twice daily. From alopecia areata patients, lesional scalp punch biopsies and peripheral blood were collected. After removal of 2 bases from V and 8 bases from J, the junction contained 8 bases not matched to a gene. Germline CDR1 is LGHNA and CDR2 is YNFKEQ. The CDR3 has 16 amino acids.

The V and J genes are TRBV4-2 and TRBJ2-1; TRBD2 matches 11 bases. The receptor's source is a human donor with alopecia areata. Sample: CD4+ T cells sorted from blood, taken at week 24, from a patient treated with tofacitinib. The CDR3 region has the DNA TGTGCCAGCAGCCAATATCTAGCGGGGGGCTGGGATGAGCAGTTCTTC. This gives the protein CASSQYLAGGWDEQFF.